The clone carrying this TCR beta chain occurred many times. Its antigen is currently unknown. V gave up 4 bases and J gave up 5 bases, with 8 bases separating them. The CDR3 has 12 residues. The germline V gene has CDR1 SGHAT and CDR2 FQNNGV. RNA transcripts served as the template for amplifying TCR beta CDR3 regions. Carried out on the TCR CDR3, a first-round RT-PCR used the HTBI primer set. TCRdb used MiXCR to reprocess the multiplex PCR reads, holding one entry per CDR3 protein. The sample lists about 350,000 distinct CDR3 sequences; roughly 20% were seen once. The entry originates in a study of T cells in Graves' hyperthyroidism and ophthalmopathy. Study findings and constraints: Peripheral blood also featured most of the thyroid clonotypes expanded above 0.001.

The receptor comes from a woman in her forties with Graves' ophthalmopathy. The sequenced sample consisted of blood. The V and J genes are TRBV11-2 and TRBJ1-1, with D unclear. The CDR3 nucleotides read TGTGCCAGCAGCTCGTTGGGAACTGAAGCTTTCTTT. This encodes CASSSLGTEAFF.